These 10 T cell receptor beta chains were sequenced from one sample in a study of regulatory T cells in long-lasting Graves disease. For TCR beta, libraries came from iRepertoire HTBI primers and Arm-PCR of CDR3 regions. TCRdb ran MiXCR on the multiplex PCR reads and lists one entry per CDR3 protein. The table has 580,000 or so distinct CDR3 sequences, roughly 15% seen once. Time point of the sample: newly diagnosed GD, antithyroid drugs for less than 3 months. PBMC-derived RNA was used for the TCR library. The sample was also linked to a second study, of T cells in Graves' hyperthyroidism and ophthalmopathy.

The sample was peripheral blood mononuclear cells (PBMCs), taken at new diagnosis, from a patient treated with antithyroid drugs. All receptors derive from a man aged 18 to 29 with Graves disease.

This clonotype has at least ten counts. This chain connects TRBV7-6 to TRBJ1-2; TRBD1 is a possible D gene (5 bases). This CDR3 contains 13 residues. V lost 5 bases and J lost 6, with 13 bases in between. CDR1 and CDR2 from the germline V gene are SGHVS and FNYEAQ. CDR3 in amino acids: CASSLGTVDGYTF. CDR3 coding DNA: TGTGCCAGCAGCCTCGGGACCGTGGATGGCTACACCTTC.

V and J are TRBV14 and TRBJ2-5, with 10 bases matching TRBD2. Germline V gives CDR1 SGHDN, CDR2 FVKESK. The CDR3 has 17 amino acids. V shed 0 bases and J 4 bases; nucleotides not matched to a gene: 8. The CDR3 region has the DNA TGTGCCAGCAGCCAAGAAAGGTGGGCTAGCGGGAGAGAGACCCAGTACTTC. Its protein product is CASSQERWASGRETQYF.

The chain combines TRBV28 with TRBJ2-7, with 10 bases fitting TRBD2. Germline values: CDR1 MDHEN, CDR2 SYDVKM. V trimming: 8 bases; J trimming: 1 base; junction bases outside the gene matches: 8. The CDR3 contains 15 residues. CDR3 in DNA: TGTGCCAGCCGCTTCGCACTAGCGGGGTCCTACGAGCAGTACTTC. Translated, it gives CASRFALAGSYEQYF.

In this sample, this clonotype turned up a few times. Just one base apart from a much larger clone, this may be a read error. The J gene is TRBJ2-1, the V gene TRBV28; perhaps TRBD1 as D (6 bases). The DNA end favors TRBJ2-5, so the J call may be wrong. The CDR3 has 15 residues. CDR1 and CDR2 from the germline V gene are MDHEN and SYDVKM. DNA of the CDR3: TGTGTCAGCAGTCACACACAGGGATTGGAAGAGACCCAGTACTTC. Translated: CVSSHTQGLEETQYF.

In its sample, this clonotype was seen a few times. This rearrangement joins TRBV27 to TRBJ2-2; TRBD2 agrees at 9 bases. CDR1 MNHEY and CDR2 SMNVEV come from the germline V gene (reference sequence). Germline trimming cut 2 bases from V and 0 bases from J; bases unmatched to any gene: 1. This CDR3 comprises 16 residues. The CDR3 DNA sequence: TGTGCCAGCAGTTTAGGACTAGCGTCGAACACCGGGGAGCTGTTTTTT. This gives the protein CASSLGLASNTGELFF.

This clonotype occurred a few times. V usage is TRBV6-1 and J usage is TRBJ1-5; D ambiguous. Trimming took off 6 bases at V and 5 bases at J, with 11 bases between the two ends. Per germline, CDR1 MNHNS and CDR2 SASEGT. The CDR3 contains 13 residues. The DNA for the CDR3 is TGTGCCAGCAGCACCGATCAACATCAGCCCCAGCATTTT. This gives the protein CASSTDQHQPQHF.

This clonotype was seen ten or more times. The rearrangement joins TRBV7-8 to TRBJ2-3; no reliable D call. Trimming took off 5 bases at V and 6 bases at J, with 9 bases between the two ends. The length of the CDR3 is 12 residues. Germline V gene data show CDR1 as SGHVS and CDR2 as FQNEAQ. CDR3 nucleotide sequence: TGTGCCAGCAGCCCCTCTCGGGATACGCAGTATTTT. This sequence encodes CASSPSRDTQYF. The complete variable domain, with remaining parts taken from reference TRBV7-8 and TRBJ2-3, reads GAGVSQSPRYKVAKRGQDVALRCDPISGHVSLFWYQQALGQGPEFLTYFQNEAQLDKSGLPSDRFFAERPEGSVSTLKIQRTQQEDSAVYLCASSPSRDTQYFGPGTRLTVL.

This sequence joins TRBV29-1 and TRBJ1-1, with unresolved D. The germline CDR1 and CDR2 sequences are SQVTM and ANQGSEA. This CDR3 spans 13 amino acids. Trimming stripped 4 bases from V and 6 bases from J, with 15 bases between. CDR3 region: CSVGHLHDAEAFF. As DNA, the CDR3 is TGCAGCGTTGGCCACTTACATGATGCTGAAGCTTTCTTT.

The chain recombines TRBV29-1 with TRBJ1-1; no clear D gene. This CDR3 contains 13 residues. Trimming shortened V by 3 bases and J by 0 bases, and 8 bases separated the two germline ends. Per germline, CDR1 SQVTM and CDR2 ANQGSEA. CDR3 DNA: TGCAGCGTTGAGGAGGACCTGAACACTGAAGCTTTCTTT. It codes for CSVEEDLNTEAFF.

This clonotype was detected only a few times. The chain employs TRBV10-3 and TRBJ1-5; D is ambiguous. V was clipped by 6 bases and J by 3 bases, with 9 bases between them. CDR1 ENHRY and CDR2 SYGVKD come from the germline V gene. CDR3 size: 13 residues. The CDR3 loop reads CAISGSFNQPQHF. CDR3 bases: TGTGCCATCAGCGGCAGTTTCAATCAGCCCCAGCATTTT.